Below are 25 T cell receptor beta chains sequenced from a single sample in a study of control samples from healthy donors and cancer patients. The repertoire was sequenced with immunoSEQ multiplex PCR; TCRdb's copy has only in-frame clones and lacks some. This table holds roughly 200,000 clones, about 95% found once. Sequencing used blood. These TCRs come from a man in his fifties or sixties in good health.

This rearrangement joins TRBV28 to TRBJ2-2; 10 positions agree with TRBD2. The length of the CDR3 is 16 residues. Germline V lookup: CDR1 MDHEN, CDR2 SYDVKM. J gave up 5 bases and V 2 bases, and 5 bases lay outside the gene matches. The CDR3 reads CASSLLAGVGTGELFF. DNA for the CDR3: TGTGCCAGCAGTTTACTAGCGGGGGTTGGTACCGGGGAGCTGTTTTTT.

This chain links TRBV19 with TRBJ2-2, with 7 bases that match TRBD1. The germline gives CDR1 LNHDA, CDR2 SQIVND (reference sequence). Germline trimming cut 6 bases from V and 6 bases from J; bases unmatched to any gene: 4. CDR3 length: 13 residues. The CDR3 bases are TGTGCCAGTAGCCTGACAGGGCCCGGGGAGCTGTTTTTT. Encoded protein: CASSLTGPGELFF.

The genes are TRBV11-2 and TRBJ1-5; the match to TRBD1 covers 7 bases. This CDR3 has 15 residues. Germline V gene lookup returns CDR1 SGHAT and CDR2 FQNNGV. The ends lost 0 bases at V and 2 bases at J; junction bases unmatched: 1. The CDR3 spells CASSLDTGGNQPQHF. The CDR3 coding sequence is TGTGCCAGCAGCTTAGATACAGGGGGCAATCAGCCCCAGCATTTT.

The chain is built from TRBV6-6 and TRBJ1-1; D perhaps matches TRBD1 (5 bases). Deletions cut 6 bases from V and 7 bases from J, with 6 bases between. The CDR3 is 10 residues long. The germline gives CDR1 MNHNY, CDR2 SVGAGI (reference sequence). The CDR3 DNA is TGTGCCAGCAGGAGGGGTGAAGCTTTCTTT. It is translated as CASRRGEAFF.

V gene TRBV27 combines with J gene TRBJ1-5, with D uncertain. V shed 6 bases and J shed 1 base, with 19 bases lying between them. CDR1 and CDR2 from the germline V gene are MNHEY and SMNVEV (reference sequence). The CDR3 consists of 17 residues. CDR3 protein: CASSSKEAPGSNQPQHF. The CDR3 nucleotides are TGTGCCAGCAGCTCCAAGGAGGCCCCTGGGAGCAATCAGCCCCAGCATTTT.

The genes are TRBV5-1 and TRBJ1-1; D not resolved. CDR1 and CDR2 (germline): SGHRS, YFSETQ. V was pared by 4 bases and J by 1 base, with 11 bases between. The CDR3 runs to 14 residues. CDR3 sequence reads: CASSRPDANTEAFF. The CDR3 nucleotides read TGCGCCAGCAGCCGACCGGACGCGAACACTGAAGCTTTCTTT. Combining the CDR3 with reference TRBV5-1 and TRBJ1-1 gives the whole variable domain KAGVTQTPRYLIKTRGQQVTLSCSPISGHRSVSWYQQTPGQGLQFLFEYFSETQRNKGNFPGRFSGRQFSNSRSEMNVSTLELGDSALYLCASSRPDANTEAFFGQGTRLTVV.

The rearrangement uses TRBV7-9 and TRBJ1-2; D ambiguous. In germline, CDR1 is SEHNR, CDR2 FQNEAQ (reference sequence). The CDR3 extends over 16 amino acids. The germline V and J ends were trimmed by 1 base and 3 bases, with 15 bases remaining between them. Written as DNA, the CDR3 is TGTGCCAGCAGCTTAGTCGGCAGCACCTCTGACTATGGCTACACCTTC. This gives the protein CASSLVGSTSDYGYTF.

The J gene is TRBJ2-3, the V gene TRBV14; TRBD2 matches at 7 bases. The V gene's germline CDR1 is SGHDN and CDR2 FVKESK. V dropped 4 bases and J dropped 5; count of bases not matched to a gene: 15. The CDR3 has 17 residues. CDR3 residues: CASSRWGSGIFRDTQYF. In nucleotides, the CDR3 is TGTGCCAGCAGCCGTTGGGGCAGCGGGATCTTTAGAGATACGCAGTATTTT.

This clone came up once. The V call is TRBV12-3 or TRBV12-4, the J call TRBJ1-5; tentative D call: TRBD1 (5 bases). The CDR3 is 13 residues long. Trimming shortened V by 4 bases and J by 5 bases, and 9 bases separated the two germline ends. The CDR3 DNA reads TGTGCCAGCAGTTCCACAGGAGATCAGCCCCAGCATTTT. Amino acids: CASSSTGDQPQHF.

The count of this clone is one. This chain links TRBV29-1 with TRBJ1-1; D remains ambiguous. The CDR3 contains 11 residues. The germline V gene has CDR1 SQVTM and CDR2 ANQGSEA. V lost 0 bases and J 8 bases, leaving 7 bases between the germline ends. DNA for the CDR3: TGCAGCGTTGAAGATCCCACCGAAGCTTTCTTT. It yields the protein CSVEDPTEAFF.

The chain employs TRBV20-1 and TRBJ2-7; D is tentatively TRBD1 or TRBD2 (6 bases each). Germline CDR1 DFQATT, CDR2 SNEGSKA (reference sequence). Trimming shortened V by 3 bases and J by 4 bases, and 16 bases separated the two germline ends. The CDR3 extends over 14 amino acids. In DNA form, the CDR3 reads TGCAGTGCTAGTCCGGGGGCGCATCGGTACGAGCAGTACTTC. It codes for CSASPGAHRYEQYF.

DNA of the CDR3: TGCGCCAGCAGCCCCCCGGGAGTTGGAAACACCATATATTTT. This gives the protein CASSPPGVGNTIYF. This chain joins TRBV4-1 and TRBJ1-3; D call uncertain. The CDR3 covers 14 residues. The V and J ends lost 4 bases and 3 bases respectively, with 10 bases between them. CDR1 is MGHRA, CDR2 YSYEKL, per germline.

As regards this clone: This specimen includes other DNA sequences encoding the same CDR3. The J gene is TRBJ1-3, the V gene TRBV15; D might be TRBD1 (6 bases). Trimming removed 0 bases from V and 4 bases from J, with 10 bases in between. The CDR3 runs to 15 residues. The germline gives CDR1 LNHNV, CDR2 YYDKDF (reference sequence). The CDR3 bases are TGTGCCACCAGCAGAGATCCAGGGGCAGGAAACACCATATATTTT. This sequence encodes CATSRDPGAGNTIYF.

V and J are TRBV11-3 and TRBJ1-1; weak D call: TRBD1 (6 bases). The length of the CDR3 is 15 residues. Deletions cut 0 bases from V and 0 bases from J, with 8 bases between. CDR1 is SGHNT, CDR2 YENEEA, per germline. The CDR3 DNA sequence: TGTGCCAGCAGCTTAGATAGGGGGTTGAACACTGAAGCTTTCTTT. This sequence encodes CASSLDRGLNTEAFF.

The chain carries TRBV7-2 and TRBJ1-2; 7 nucleotides line up with TRBD1. The trim removed 4 bases at V and 7 bases at J, leaving 3 bases unmatched. The CDR3 has 12 amino acids. Germline CDR1 reads SGHTA; CDR2 reads FQGNSA. DNA of the CDR3: TGTGCCAGCAGCTCGAGACAGGGTGGCTACACCTTC. Protein: CASSSRQGGYTF.

The rearrangement joins TRBV6-5 to TRBJ1-4, with TRBD1 matching over 9 bases. The CDR3 is made up of 15 amino acids. The V gene's germline CDR1 is MNHEY and CDR2 SVGAGI. The V and J ends lost 0 bases and 8 bases, in that order; junction bases with no gene match: 4. CDR3 coding DNA: TGTGCCAGCAGTTACTCGGGACAGGGTAGAGAAAAACTGTTTTTT. Translation gives CASSYSGQGREKLFF.

V gene TRBV6-5 combines with J gene TRBJ2-2; the D gene could be TRBD1 or TRBD2 (5 bases each). Germline assignment: CDR1 MNHEY and CDR2 SVGAGI. V lost 7 bases, J lost 3 bases, and 12 bases lay in between. CDR3 length: 14 amino acids. CDR3 amino acids: CASTTGQDTGELFF. CDR3 coding DNA: TGTGCCAGCACCACGGGGCAGGACACCGGGGAGCTGTTTTTT.

CDR3 bases: TGTGCCAGCTCCGGGGACGTCCAAAGCACAGATACGCAGTATTTT. It specifies CASSGDVQSTDTQYF. This chain links TRBV2 with TRBJ2-3; D is possibly TRBD1 or TRBD2 (5 bases each). Germline V CDR1 and CDR2: SNHLY, FYNNEI. The ends were cut back, 8 bases at V and 0 bases at J, with 15 bases in the middle. The CDR3 spans 15 residues.

The chain couples TRBV27 to TRBJ2-2; D perhaps matches TRBD2 (6 bases). V shed 7 bases and J shed 1 base, with 16 bases lying between them. This CDR3 has 16 residues. Looked up from germline, CDR1 is MNHEY and CDR2 is SMNVEV (reference sequence). CDR3 DNA sequence: TGTGCCAGCACCACCATTCCGGGGGTGAACACCGGGGAGCTGTTTTTT. Its protein product is CASTTIPGVNTGELFF.

This clone was seen a few times. The J gene is TRBJ2-7, the V gene TRBV24-1; D assignment may be TRBD1 or TRBD2 (5 bases each). From germline, CDR1 is KGHDR and CDR2 SFDVKD. V lost 1 base, J lost 5 bases, and 14 bases lay in between. The CDR3 extends over 15 amino acids. The CDR3 DNA follows: TGTGCCACCAGTGATTTCGGGGCCACACAGCACGAGCAGTACTTC. The encoded protein is CATSDFGATQHEQYF.

V gene TRBV27 combines with J gene TRBJ2-1; tentatively, D is TRBD2 (5 bases). Trimming stripped 5 bases from V and 9 bases from J, with 17 bases between. The CDR3 length is 14 residues. Germline loops: CDR1 MNHEY, CDR2 SMNVEV (reference sequence). The CDR3 spells CASSKEPVGVEQFF. CDR3 in DNA: TGTGCCAGCAGTAAGGAACCGGTCGGGGTTGAGCAGTTCTTC.

The chain joins TRBV7-9 to TRBJ2-7, with D perhaps given as TRBD1 or TRBD2 (5 bases each). Germline loops: CDR1 SEHNR, CDR2 FQNEAQ (reference sequence). V lost 5 bases and J lost 4, with 18 bases in between. This CDR3 contains 15 residues. The CDR3 DNA reads as TGTGCCAGCAGCAACCGGGACGGAGCCATTTACGAGCAGTACGTC. It yields the protein CASSNRDGAIYEQYV.

This clone was picked up one time. The genes are TRBV18 and TRBJ1-5; no clear D. Germline loops: CDR1 KGHSH, CDR2 LQKENI. Trimming shortened V by 3 bases and J by 4 bases, and 7 bases separated the two germline ends. This CDR3 comprises 13 residues. The CDR3 loop reads CASSPLDNQPQHF. The DNA of the CDR3 is TGTGCCAGCTCACCCCTAGATAATCAGCCCCAGCATTTT.

This sequence joins TRBV5-4 and TRBJ2-3; D may be TRBD2 (6 bases). Germline-derived CDR1 and CDR2 are SGHNT and YYREEE (reference sequence). The CDR3 extends over 15 amino acids. Trimming stripped 4 bases from V and 1 base from J, with 13 bases between. The CDR3 protein is CASSTGSYGTDTQYF. DNA of the CDR3: TGTGCCAGCAGCACCGGGAGTTACGGCACAGATACGCAGTATTTT. The complete variable domain, with remaining parts taken from reference TRBV5-4 and TRBJ2-3, reads ETGVTQSPTHLIKTRGQQVTLRCSSQSGHNTVSWYQQALGQGPQFIFQYYREEENGRGNFPPRFSGLQFPNYSSELNVNALELDDSALYLCASSTGSYGTDTQYFGPGTRLTVL.

The chain links TRBV19 to TRBJ1-2; TRBD1 might be the D (5 bases). V was pared by 2 bases and J by 6 bases, with 10 bases between. The CDR3 has 13 residues. Germline assignment: CDR1 LNHDA and CDR2 SQIVND (reference sequence). For the CDR3, the DNA is TGTGCCAGTAGTATATCAGGGAGGGATGGCTACACCTTC. Its translation is CASSISGRDGYTF.